These 16 T cell receptor beta chains originate from one sample sequenced in a study of regulatory T cells in long-lasting Graves disease. Noted time point: newly diagnosed GD, antithyroid drugs for less than 3 months. Researchers made the TCR library from RNA that was extracted from PBMCs. Researchers made TCR beta libraries by using iRepertoire HTBI primers and running Arm-PCR on CDR3 regions. TCRdb fed the multiplex PCR reads into MiXCR, producing one record per CDR3 protein. The repertoire holds 560,000 or so distinct CDR3 sequences, with about 16% as singletons. A further study also used this sample, focusing on T cells in Graves' hyperthyroidism and ophthalmopathy.

Source: peripheral blood mononuclear cells (PBMCs), taken at new diagnosis, from a patient treated with antithyroid drugs. All receptors come from a man between 18 and 29 years old with Graves disease.

This clonotype was seen ten or more times. V gene TRBV11-2 combines with J gene TRBJ1-1, with 7 bases identical to TRBD1. This CDR3 is built from 15 residues. Germline CDR1 and CDR2: SGHAT and FQNNGV. V shed 3 bases and J 2 bases; nucleotides not matched to a gene: 6. The CDR3 sequence: CASSFRTGVNTEAFF. CDR3 nucleotides: TGTGCCAGCAGCTTCCGGACAGGAGTTAACACTGAAGCTTTCTTT. Full variable domain (missing parts from reference TRBV11-2 and TRBJ1-1): EAGVAQSPRYKIIEKRQSVAFWCNPISGHATLYWYQQILGQGPKLLIQFQNNGVVDDSQLPKDRFSAERLKGVDSTLKIQPAKLEDSAVYLCASSFRTGVNTEAFFGQGTRLTVV.

The chain links TRBV7-2 to TRBJ2-3; 14 bases align to TRBD2. The V segment lost 3 bases and the J segment 2 bases; nucleotides outside the gene matches: 1. The CDR3 covers 16 residues. CDR1 and CDR2 (germline): SGHTA, FQGNSA. The CDR3 sequence is CASSLTSGRVTDTQYF. DNA of the CDR3: TGTGCCAGCAGCTTGACTAGCGGGAGGGTCACAGATACGCAGTATTTT.

In this sample, this clonotype turned up a few times. The chain combines TRBV28 with TRBJ2-5; D perhaps matches TRBD2 (6 bases). From germline, CDR1 is MDHEN and CDR2 SYDVKM. CDR3 length: 15 residues. The CDR3 DNA follows: TGTGTTAGCAGTGGGGTAGCGGAACCCCAAGAGACCCAGTACTTC. Translating it yields CVSSGVAEPQETQYF.

The CDR3 DNA is TGCAGCGTTGACAGGGGGCTCGGTGAAAAACTGTTTTTT. Residues: CSVDRGLGEKLFF. The chain couples TRBV29-1 to TRBJ1-4; 8 bases are shared with TRBD1. CDR1 SQVTM and CDR2 ANQGSEA come from the germline V gene. J gave up 7 bases and V 3 bases, and 4 bases lay outside the gene matches. This CDR3 region has 13 residues.

V is TRBV27 and J is TRBJ2-3, with D uncertain. The germline V and J ends were trimmed by 5 bases and 2 bases, with 17 bases remaining between them. The CDR3 has 16 amino acids. Germline V lookup: CDR1 MNHEY, CDR2 SMNVEV (reference sequence). DNA of the CDR3: TGTGCCAGCAGTCCCCCCCGAACGGAAAACACAGATACGCAGTATTTT. Protein: CASSPPRTENTDTQYF.

V usage is TRBV9 and J usage is TRBJ2-5; TRBD2 matches at 8 bases. This CDR3 contains 15 residues. V was pared by 1 base and J by 1 base, with 3 bases of the junction left unmatched. Germline V lookup: CDR1 SGDLS, CDR2 YYNGEE. The DNA of the CDR3 is TGTGCCAGCAGCGTACTAGCGGGCGTCCAAGAGACCCAGTACTTC. Its translation is CASSVLAGVQETQYF. The full variable domain, in which reference TRBV9 and TRBJ2-5 provide the parts outside the CDR3, is DSGVTQTPKHLITATGQRVTLRCSPRSGDLSVYWYQQSLDQGLQFLIQYYNGEERAKGNILERFSAQQFPDLHSELNLSSLELGDSALYFCASSVLAGVQETQYFGPGTRLLVL.

This clonotype came up a few times. The chain uses TRBV12-3 or TRBV12-4 and TRBJ2-2; TRBD1 matches 8 bases. This CDR3 spans 15 amino acids. V shed 3 bases and J 7 bases; nucleotides not matched to a gene: 7. CDR3 in amino acids: CASSFSGGEIGELFF. The CDR3 coding sequence is TGTGCCAGCAGTTTTTCAGGGGGCGAGATCGGGGAGCTGTTTTTT.

This clonotype was seen a few times. This rearrangement joins TRBV7-9 to TRBJ2-4; 7 bases line up with TRBD2. Losses at the gene ends were 8 bases for V and 6 bases for J; bases not matched to a gene: 4. CDR3 length: 12 residues. Germline V lookup: CDR1 SEHNR, CDR2 FQNEAQ (reference sequence). Written as DNA, the CDR3 is TGTGCCAGCGCGGGAGAGCTAAACATTCAGTACTTC. Its translation: CASAGELNIQYF.

The gene calls are TRBV7-2 and TRBJ2-1; D remains unclear. The germline CDR1 and CDR2 sequences are SGHTA and FQGNSA. Trimming pared 0 bases from V and 6 bases from J, leaving 9 bases between. This CDR3 is 14 amino acids long. The CDR3 loop is CASSLAPVGNEQFF. As DNA, the CDR3 is TGTGCCAGCAGCTTAGCGCCAGTAGGCAATGAGCAGTTCTTC. The whole variable domain, remainder taken from reference TRBV7-2 and TRBJ2-1, is GAGVSQSPSNKVTEKGKDVELRCDPISGHTALYWYRQSLGQGLEFLIYFQGNSAPDKSGLPSDRFSAERTGGSVSTLTIQRTQQEDSAVYLCASSLAPVGNEQFFGPGTRLTVL.

Ten or more counts support this clonotype. The chain employs TRBV28 and TRBJ2-1, with D tentatively TRBD2 (6 bases). The germline V gene encodes CDR1 MDHEN and CDR2 SYDVKM. The ends were cut back, 3 bases at V and 4 bases at J, with 10 bases in the middle. The CDR3 is 14 residues long. In nucleotides, the CDR3 is TGTGCCAGCAGTTTTACGGGAGTATACAATGAGCAGTTCTTC. This codes for CASSFTGVYNEQFF.

J is TRBJ2-2 and V is TRBV19, with D perhaps TRBD1 (5 bases). This CDR3 region has 14 residues. Germline V gives CDR1 LNHDA, CDR2 SQIVND (reference sequence). V was clipped by 6 bases and J by 6 bases, with 14 bases between them. CDR3 amino acids: CASRNPWGAGELFF. Here the CDR3 DNA reads TGTGCCAGTAGGAACCCGTGGGGCGCCGGGGAGCTGTTTTTT.

With regard to this clonotype: A single base separates this from a much larger clone, so it may be a read error. The V gene is TRBV5-1, the J gene TRBJ2-1, with 7 bases that match TRBD1. The end of the DNA is better explained by TRBJ2-5, so the J call may be wrong. CDR3 size: 16 residues. Germline V gene lookup returns CDR1 SGHRS and CDR2 YFSETQ. The CDR3 is CASSEQLLTGLETQYF. The CDR3 bases are TGCGCCAGCAGCGAGCAGCTTCTGACAGGGCTAGAGACCCAGTACTTC.

A few counts support this clonotype. The V call is TRBV28, the J call TRBJ1-6; TRBD1 matches 11 bases. Germline V gives CDR1 MDHEN, CDR2 SYDVKM. V dropped 3 bases and J dropped 10; count of bases not matched to a gene: 5. The CDR3 length is 15 residues. The CDR3 spells CASSFRTGGESPLHF. The CDR3, as DNA: TGTGCCAGCAGTTTTAGGACAGGGGGCGAATCACCCCTCCACTTT.

This clonotype was detected ten times or more. The J gene is TRBJ1-1, the V gene TRBV28; D remains unclear. This CDR3 has 12 amino acids. Germline V gene data show CDR1 as MDHEN and CDR2 as SYDVKM. Trimming removed 6 bases at V and 8 bases at J, with 13 bases between. CDR3 nucleotides: TGTGCCAGCAGCTCTCCGGCACCCGAAGCTTTCTTT. Protein sequence: CASSSPAPEAFF.

This chain joins TRBV2 and TRBJ2-3, with 11 bases that match TRBD2. The closer fit of TRBJ2-1 to the DNA end suggests the J call may be wrong. CDR3 length equals 19 residues. Germline V CDR1 and CDR2: SNHLY, FYNNEI. The CDR3 here is CASTRTGTGRSSGRNEQFF. The CDR3 DNA is TGTGCCAGCACTCGTACCGGGACAGGGCGATCTAGCGGGAGGAATGAGCAGTTCTTC.

This clonotype was seen more than once but under ten times. The chain has TRBV5-6 and TRBJ2-3; D perhaps matches TRBD1 (6 bases). In germline, CDR1 is SGHDT, CDR2 YYEEEE. The V gene lost 5 bases and the J gene lost 6 bases, with 19 bases spanning the gap. The CDR3 consists of 15 residues. The CDR3: CASRFTGNPGDTQYF. The CDR3 DNA reads TGTGCCAGCAGATTTACAGGGAATCCTGGGGATACGCAGTATTTT.